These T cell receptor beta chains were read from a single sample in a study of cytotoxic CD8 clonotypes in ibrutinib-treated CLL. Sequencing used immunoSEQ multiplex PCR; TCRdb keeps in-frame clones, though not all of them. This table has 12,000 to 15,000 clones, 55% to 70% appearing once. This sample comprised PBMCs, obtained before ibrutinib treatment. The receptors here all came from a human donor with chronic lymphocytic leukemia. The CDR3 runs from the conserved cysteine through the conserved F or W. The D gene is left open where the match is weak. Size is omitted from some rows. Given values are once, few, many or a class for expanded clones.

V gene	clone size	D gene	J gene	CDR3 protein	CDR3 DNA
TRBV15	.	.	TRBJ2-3	CATRAKPGQVWTDTQYF	TGTGCCACCAGGGCTAAGCCGGGGCAGGTTTGGACAGATACGCAGTATTTT
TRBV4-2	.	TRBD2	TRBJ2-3	CASSPTSGLSTDTQYF	TGTGCCAGCAGCCCCACTAGCGGTCTCAGCACAGATACGCAGTATTTT
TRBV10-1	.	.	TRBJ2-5	CASSGGTVIQETQYF	TGCGCCAGCAGCGGGGGGACAGTCATACAAGAGACCCAGTACTTC
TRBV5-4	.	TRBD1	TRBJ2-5	CASSLASGGETQYF	TGTGCCAGCAGCTTGGCGTCAGGGGGAGAGACCCAGTACTTC
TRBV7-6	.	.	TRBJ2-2	CASSLFGGAGELFF	TGTGCCAGCAGCTTATTCGGGGGAGCCGGGGAGCTGTTTTTT
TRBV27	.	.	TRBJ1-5	CASSLGRNNQPQHF	TGTGCCAGCAGTTTAGGACGGAACAATCAGCCCCAGCATTTT
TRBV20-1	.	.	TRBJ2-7	CSARTTYEQYF	TGCAGTGCTAGGACTACCTACGAGCAGTACTTC
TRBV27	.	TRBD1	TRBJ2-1	CASTTGYNEQFF	TGTGCCAGCACGACAGGGTACAATGAGCAGTTCTTC
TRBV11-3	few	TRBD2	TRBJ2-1	CASSLGGSHNEQFF	TGTGCCAGCAGCTTGGGGGGGTCCCACAATGAGCAGTTCTTC
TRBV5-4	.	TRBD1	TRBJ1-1	CASSPGQGSAEAFF	TGTGCCAGCAGCCCGGGACAGGGAAGCGCTGAAGCTTTCTTT
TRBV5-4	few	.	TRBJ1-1	CASSLYGMNTEAFF	TGTGCCAGCAGCTTGTACGGGATGAACACTGAAGCTTTCTTT
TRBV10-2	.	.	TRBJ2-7	CASSDGGYGEQYF	TGCGCCAGCAGTGACGGGGGTTACGGGGAGCAGTACTTC
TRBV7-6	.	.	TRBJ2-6	CASSLEPLVANSGANVLTF	TGTGCCAGCAGCTTAGAGCCCCTGGTGGCGAACTCTGGGGCCAACGTCCTGACTTTC
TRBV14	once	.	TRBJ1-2	CASSQDLWDGGYTF	TGTGCCAGCAGCCAAGATCTTTGGGACGGTGGCTACACCTTC
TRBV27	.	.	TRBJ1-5	CASSLGRNNQPQHF	TGTGCCAGCAGTTTAGGGAGGAACAATCAGCCCCAGCATTTT
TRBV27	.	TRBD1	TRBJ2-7	CASKIGQGTYEQYF	TGTGCCAGCAAAATCGGACAGGGAACCTACGAGCAGTACTTC
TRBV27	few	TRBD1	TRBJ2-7	CASSLFAGGNEQYF	TGTGCCAGCAGTTTATTTGCAGGGGGCAACGAGCAGTACTTC
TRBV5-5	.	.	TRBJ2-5	CASTLFGGAETQYF	TGTGCCAGCACCCTGTTTGGGGGGGCAGAGACCCAGTACTTC
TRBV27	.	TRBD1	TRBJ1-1	CASSRDRGSTEAFF	TGTGCCAGCAGCCGGGACAGGGGGAGCACTGAAGCTTTCTTT
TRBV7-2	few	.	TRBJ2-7	CASSLDGAAGVDEQYF	TGTGCCAGCAGCTTAGATGGCGCGGCAGGAGTCGACGAGCAGTACTTC
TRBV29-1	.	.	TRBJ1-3	CSVEGNSGNTIYF	TGCAGCGTTGAGGGGAACTCTGGAAACACCATATATTTT
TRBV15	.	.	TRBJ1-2	CATSRGVEYGYTF	TGTGCCACCAGCAGAGGAGTAGAATATGGCTACACCTTC
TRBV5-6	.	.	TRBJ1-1	CASSFGPGAFF	TGTGCCAGCAGCTTTGGGCCGGGAGCTTTCTTT
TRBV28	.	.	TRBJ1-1	CASSAGGVRAEAFF	TGTGCCAGCAGTGCGGGGGGGGTAAGAGCTGAAGCTTTCTTT
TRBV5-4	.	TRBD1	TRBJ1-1	CASSYDRGNEAFF	TGTGCCAGCAGCTATGACAGGGGGAACGAAGCTTTCTTT
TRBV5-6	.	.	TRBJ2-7	CASSPSDPYEQYF	TGTGCCAGCAGCCCATCCGATCCCTACGAGCAGTACTTC
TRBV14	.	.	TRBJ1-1	CASSQLINIPGSEAFF	TGTGCCAGCAGCCAACTCATAAATATCCCGGGTTCCGAAGCTTTCTTT
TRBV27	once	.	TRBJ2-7	CASTGAYEQYF	TGTGCCAGCACTGGTGCCTACGAGCAGTACTTC
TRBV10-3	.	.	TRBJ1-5	CAISESLGAQQPQHF	TGTGCCATCAGTGAGTCATTGGGGGCACAGCAGCCCCAGCATTTT
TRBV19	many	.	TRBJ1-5	CASSPGTGSNQPQHF	TGTGCCAGTAGTCCGGGGACGGGAAGCAATCAGCCCCAGCATTTT
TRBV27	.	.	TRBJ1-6	CASRPGIHSSYNSPLHF	TGTGCCAGCAGACCAGGGATCCATAGCTCCTATAATTCACCCCTCCACTTT